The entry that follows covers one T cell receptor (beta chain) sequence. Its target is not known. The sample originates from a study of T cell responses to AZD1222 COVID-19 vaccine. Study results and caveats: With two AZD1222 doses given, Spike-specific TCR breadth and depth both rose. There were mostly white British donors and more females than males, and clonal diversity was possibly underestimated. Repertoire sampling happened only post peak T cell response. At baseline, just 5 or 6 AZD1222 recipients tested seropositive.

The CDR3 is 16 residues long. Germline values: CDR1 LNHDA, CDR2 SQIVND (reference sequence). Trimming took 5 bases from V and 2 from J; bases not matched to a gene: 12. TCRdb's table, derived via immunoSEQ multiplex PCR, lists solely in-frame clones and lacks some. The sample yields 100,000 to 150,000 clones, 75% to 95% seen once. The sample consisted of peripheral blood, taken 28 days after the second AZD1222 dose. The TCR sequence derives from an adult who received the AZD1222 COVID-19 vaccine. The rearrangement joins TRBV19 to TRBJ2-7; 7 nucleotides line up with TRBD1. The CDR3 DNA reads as TGTGCCAGTAGTCTCCCCCTGGCAGGGGGAGCCTACGAGCAGTACGTC. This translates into CASSLPLAGGAYEQYV.